These 24 T cell receptor beta chains were sequenced from one sample in a study of vaccination effects on CD4 cells after COVID-19. Their antigens remain unidentified. Ahead of sequencing, the ViraFEST assay grew antigen-specific CD4+ T cells using viral peptide pools. With more than nine days of culture completed, CD4+ T cells were isolated. Recipients of the vaccine had no prior SARS-CoV-2 infection and negative nucleocapsid antibodies. Sequencing used immunoSEQ multiplex PCR; TCRdb keeps in-frame clones, though not all of them. The sample includes about 63,000 clones, about 79% of them seen just once. The specimen was CD4+ T cells from PBMCs cultured with HCoV-OC43 spike peptides, collected before COVID-19 vaccination. Subset: HCoV-OC43 spike overlapping peptide pool stimulation. Every receptor here comes from a human donor who received a COVID-19 vaccine.

The rearrangement joins TRBV6-5 to TRBJ2-7; D ambiguous. This CDR3 has 14 residues. The V gene lost 6 bases and the J gene lost 2 bases, with 14 bases spanning the gap. Germline V gene data show CDR1 as MNHEY and CDR2 as SVGAGI. CDR3 bases: TGTGCCAGCAGAGGGCTGGGCTATCCCTACGAGCAGTACGTC. Protein product: CASRGLGYPYEQYV.

The chain joins TRBV3-1 (or the pseudogene TRBV3-2) to TRBJ1-3, with D possibly TRBD1 on 5 matching bases. Trimming cost V 4 bases and J 0 bases, with 10 bases left between them. Germline CDR1 and CDR2: LGHDT and YNNKEL (reference sequence). The CDR3 consists of 15 residues. As DNA, the CDR3 is TGTGCCAGCAGCCCGCTTACAGGCTCTGGAAACACCATATATTTT. It codes for CASSPLTGSGNTIYF.

This chain links TRBV30 with TRBJ1-1, with D uncertain. The V gene lost 1 base and the J gene lost 4 bases, with 19 bases spanning the gap. The CDR3 is made up of 16 amino acids. Germline CDR1 and CDR2: GTSNPN and SVGIG (reference sequence). CDR3 in DNA: TGTGCCTGGAGTGCCCCTTACAGACCCATGACCACTGAAGCTTTCTTT. The encoded protein is CAWSAPYRPMTTEAFF.

This rearrangement joins TRBV3-1 (or the pseudogene TRBV3-2) to TRBJ1-6, with a possible D match to TRBD1 (6 bases). CDR1 is LGHDT and CDR2 is YNNKEL in the germline V gene (reference sequence). Trimming removed 1 base at V and 8 bases at J, with 12 bases between. The CDR3 extends over 15 amino acids. Here the CDR3 reads CASSQGTDADSPLHF. The CDR3 DNA reads as TGTGCCAGCAGCCAAGGGACAGACGCAGATTCACCCCTCCACTTT.

This sequence joins TRBV5-1 and TRBJ1-4; no clear D. In germline, CDR1 is SGHRS, CDR2 YFSETQ. V was trimmed by 4 bases and J by 3 bases, leaving 10 bases between them. The CDR3 sequence is 14 residues long. Here the CDR3 DNA reads TGCGCCAGCAGCCCCGACGAGGCTAATGAAAAACTGTTTTTT. Its protein product is CASSPDEANEKLFF.

The chain couples TRBV20-1 to TRBJ1-2; D is undetermined. Germline V gene lookup returns CDR1 DFQATT and CDR2 SNEGSKA (reference sequence). Trimming took off 2 bases at V and 2 bases at J, with 0 bases between the two ends. The CDR3 extends over 10 amino acids. Here the CDR3 reads CSARNYGYTF. In DNA form, the CDR3 reads TGCAGTGCTAGAAACTATGGCTACACCTTC.

In regard to this clone: This same CDR3 is encoded by further DNA sequences in the sample. V and J are TRBV5-1 and TRBJ2-3; no reliable D call. V dropped 4 bases and J dropped 2 bases, with 5 bases sitting between them. The germline CDR1 and CDR2 sequences are SGHRS and YFSETQ. CDR3 length: 12 residues. The CDR3 region has the DNA TGCGCCAGCAGCCTGACCACAGATACGCAGTATTTT. Amino acid sequence: CASSLTTDTQYF.

V gene TRBV6-7 combines with J gene TRBJ1-2; possibly TRBD1 for D (6 bases). TRBV6-7 has ORF status, its function being uncertain. With 7 bases removed from V and 5 bases from J, the gap between germline ends came to 20 bases. This CDR3 spans 15 amino acids. The CDR3 sequence is CASNHGLGRGYGYTF. The CDR3 region has the DNA TGTGCCAGCAATCACGGGTTGGGCAGGGGTTATGGCTACACCTTC.

This clone is a singleton in its sample. The V call is TRBV6-9, the J call TRBJ2-7; D unresolved. CDR1 is MNHGY and CDR2 is SVAAGI in the germline V gene. The V end was cut by 10 bases, the J end by 2 bases, with 0 bases between. CDR3 length: 8 residues. CDR3 DNA sequence: TGTGCCACCTACGAGCAGTACGTC. Protein product: CATYEQYV.

J is TRBJ2-2 and V is TRBV7-9; D is perhaps TRBD1 or TRBD2 (5 bases each). Germline V CDR1 and CDR2: SEHNR, FQNEAQ (reference sequence). The V end was cut by 0 bases, the J end by 5 bases, with 13 bases between. This CDR3 is built from 16 residues. DNA for the CDR3: TGTGCCAGCAGCTTAGCTGGGGGATTTTGGACCGGGGAGCTGTTTTTT. This codes for CASSLAGGFWTGELFF.

The rearrangement joins TRBV5-6 to TRBJ1-1; possible D gene TRBD1, 5 bases. Germline CDR1 is SGHDT and CDR2 is YYEEEE. This CDR3 comprises 14 residues. V gave up 1 base and J gave up 4 bases, with 11 bases separating them. The CDR3 bases are TGTGCCAGCAGCTTGCTTCAAGGGGCCACTGAAGCTTTCTTT. Amino acid sequence: CASSLLQGATEAFF.

The rearrangement uses TRBV6-5 and TRBJ1-2; D gene unclear. Trimming removed 7 bases from V and 5 bases from J, with 17 bases in between. Germline V gene sequence: CDR1 MNHEY, CDR2 SVGAGI. The length of the CDR3 is 14 residues. The CDR3 region has the DNA TGTGCCAGCAACCTGGATGCGACAACGTATGGCTACACCTTC. Its translation: CASNLDATTYGYTF.

The chain carries TRBV4-2 and TRBJ1-1, with unresolved D. Deletions cut 0 bases from V and 1 base from J, with 12 bases between. There are 16 residues in the CDR3. Germline V lookup: CDR1 LGHNA, CDR2 YNFKEQ. CDR3 bases: TGTGCCAGCAGCCAAGACATCGGTCTTTCGAACACTGAAGCTTTCTTT. Its translation: CASSQDIGLSNTEAFF.

J is TRBJ2-6 and V is TRBV9, with unresolved D. Trimming stripped 3 bases from V and 3 bases from J, with 4 bases between. Germline V gene sequence: CDR1 SGDLS, CDR2 YYNGEE. The CDR3 has 13 residues. In DNA form, the CDR3 reads TGTGCCAGCAGCGGTGGTGGGGCCAACGTCCTGACTTTC. Amino acids: CASSGGGANVLTF.

The CDR3: CASSVGSNDITDTQYF. The DNA of the CDR3 is TGTGCCAGCAGCGTAGGGTCTAACGATATCACAGATACGCAGTATTTT. The chain has TRBV9 and TRBJ2-3, with no clear D. Deletions cut 0 bases from V and 2 bases from J, with 13 bases between. The germline V gene has CDR1 SGDLS and CDR2 YYNGEE. CDR3 size: 16 residues.

The rearrangement joins TRBV19 to TRBJ2-4, with 7 nucleotides matching TRBD2. V shed 3 bases, J shed 1 base, and the junction held 6 bases outside the gene matches. CDR3 length: 16 amino acids. CDR1 and CDR2 (germline): LNHDA, SQIVND (reference sequence). CDR3 bases: TGTGCCAGTAGTATTCGGGGGGATGGGGCCAAAAACATTCAGTACTTC. Its translation is CASSIRGDGAKNIQYF.

The rearrangement joins TRBV19 to TRBJ1-6; no clear D. Germline lookup yields CDR1 LNHDA and CDR2 SQIVND (reference sequence). V lost 3 bases and J 11 bases, leaving 14 bases between the germline ends. The CDR3 length is 14 residues. Written as DNA, the CDR3 is TGTGCCAGTAGTATTGCCCCTACCGTACCACCCCTCCACTTT. Translated, it gives CASSIAPTVPPLHF.

The DNA of the CDR3 is TGTGCCAGCAGCCATCCCGCCGGCGCCAAGGTGAACACCGGGGAGCTGTTTTTT. Protein: CASSHPAGAKVNTGELFF. The chain has TRBV7-6 and TRBJ2-2; D gene unclear. Germline CDR1 and CDR2: SGHVS and FNYEAQ. This CDR3 spans 18 amino acids. The V and J ends lost 5 bases and 1 base respectively, with 20 bases between them.

The chain couples TRBV19 to TRBJ1-2; D is perhaps TRBD1 (5 bases). V was trimmed by 3 bases and J by 3 bases, leaving 14 bases between them. The V gene's germline CDR1 is LNHDA and CDR2 SQIVND (reference sequence). This CDR3 comprises 15 residues. The CDR3 loop reads CASSIPGAGHYGYTF. The CDR3 DNA sequence: TGTGCCAGTAGTATTCCCGGGGCAGGGCACTATGGCTACACCTTC.

The chain recombines TRBV6-2 or TRBV6-3 with TRBJ2-2, with a tentative D call TRBD2 (6 bases). CDR3 length: 16 amino acids. Between the trimmed V and J ends, which lost 6 bases and 0 bases, there was a span of 14 bases. Germline V gene lookup returns CDR1 MNHEY and CDR2 SVGEGT. The CDR3 protein is CASSTFGGSNTGELFF. CDR3 coding DNA: TGTGCCAGCAGCACTTTCGGGGGATCGAACACCGGGGAGCTGTTTTTT.

The chain uses TRBV9 and TRBJ1-1; possibly TRBD1 for D (6 bases). V gave up 0 bases and J gave up 4 bases, with 10 bases separating them. Germline CDR1 and CDR2: SGDLS and YYNGEE. This CDR3 has 14 amino acids. The CDR3 region is CASSVEGGSTEAFF. CDR3 DNA: TGTGCCAGCAGCGTAGAGGGGGGTAGCACTGAAGCTTTCTTT. The variable domain in full, completed from reference TRBV9 and TRBJ1-1, reads DSGVTQTPKHLITATGQRVTLRCSPRSGDLSVYWYQQSLDQGLQFLIQYYNGEERAKGNILERFSAQQFPDLHSELNLSSLELGDSALYFCASSVEGGSTEAFFGQGTRLTVV.

The J gene is TRBJ1-1, the V gene TRBV5-5, with D possibly TRBD1 on 6 matching bases. V was clipped by 0 bases and J by 6 bases, with 15 bases between them. The CDR3 runs to 15 residues. Germline V gene lookup returns CDR1 SGHKS and CDR2 YYEKEE (reference sequence). This chain's CDR3 is CASSLGTVYIPEAFF. The CDR3 DNA is TGTGCCAGCAGCTTGGGGACAGTATATATCCCTGAAGCTTTCTTT. The variable domain in full, with the rest retrieved from reference TRBV5-5 and TRBJ1-1, is DAGVTQSPTHLIKTRGQQVTLRCSPISGHKSVSWYQQVLGQGPQFIFQYYEKEERGRGNFPDRFSARQFPNYSSELNVNALLLGDSALYLCASSLGTVYIPEAFFGQGTRLTVV.

CDR3 coding DNA: TGTGCCAGCAGCCAAGTTCAGGTGCTTAACACTGAAGCTTTCTTT. Protein sequence: CASSQVQVLNTEAFF. The chain is built from TRBV4-2 and TRBJ1-1; D unclear. Trimming cost V 1 base and J 2 bases, with 11 bases left between them. This CDR3 contains 15 residues. The germline V gene has CDR1 LGHNA and CDR2 YNFKEQ.

The chain recombines TRBV18 with TRBJ2-5; D perhaps matches TRBD1 (6 bases). CDR1 is KGHSH, CDR2 LQKENI, per germline. Trimming removed 1 base from V and 5 bases from J, with 11 bases in between. This CDR3 is 14 amino acids long. CDR3 nucleotides: TGTGCCAGCTCACCACTCGAGGGGGTGGAGACCCAGTACTTC. This encodes CASSPLEGVETQYF.